This T cell receptor beta chain was sequenced during a study of long-term antiretroviral therapy in people with HIV. They ran version v3.0 of the immunoSEQ assay at survey level. TCRdb keeps only in-frame clones here, not all; method: immunoSEQ multiplex PCR. The sample records some 11,000 clones, roughly 82% being singletons. Donors needed at least one pre-ART PBMC sample plus at least two post-ART samples. V was cut by 1 base and J by 4 bases, with 10 bases left in between. This CDR3 has 14 residues. CDR1 SGHVS and CDR2 FQNEAQ come from the germline V gene. The V call is TRBV7-8, the J call TRBJ2-5, with a possible D match to TRBD2 (6 bases). Sequenced material: unsorted PBMCs, taken just over 8 years after starting antiretroviral therapy. This clonotype was sampled from a man in his fifties with HIV. CDR3 residues: CASSLGGVGETQYF. CDR3 nucleotides: TGTGCCAGCAGCTTAGGGGGGGTCGGAGAGACCCAGTACTTC.